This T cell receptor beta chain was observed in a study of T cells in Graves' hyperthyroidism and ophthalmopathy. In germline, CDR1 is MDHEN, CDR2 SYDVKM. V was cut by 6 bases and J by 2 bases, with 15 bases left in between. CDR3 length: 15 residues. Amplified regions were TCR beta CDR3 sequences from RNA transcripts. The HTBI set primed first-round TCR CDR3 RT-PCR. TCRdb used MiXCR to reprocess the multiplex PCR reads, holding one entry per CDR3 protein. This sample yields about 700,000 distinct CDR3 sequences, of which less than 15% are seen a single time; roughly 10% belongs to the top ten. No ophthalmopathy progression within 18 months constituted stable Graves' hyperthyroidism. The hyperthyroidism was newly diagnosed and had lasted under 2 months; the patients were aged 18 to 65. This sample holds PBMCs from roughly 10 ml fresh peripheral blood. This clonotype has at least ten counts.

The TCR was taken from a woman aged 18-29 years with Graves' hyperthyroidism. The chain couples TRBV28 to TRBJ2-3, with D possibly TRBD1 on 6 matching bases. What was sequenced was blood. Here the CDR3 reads CASSPIRDTTDTQYF. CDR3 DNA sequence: TGTGCCAGCAGCCCCATACGGGACACCACAGATACGCAGTATTTT.